This T cell receptor (beta chain) was found in a study of blood T cell repertoires in COVID-19. Looking at the study overall: Samples representing acute and convalescent COVID-19 were sourced from the United States, Italy and Spain. T cells, B-cell-depleted T cells, or PBMCs provided the cDNA or gDNA that served as material.

The authors' processing: Researchers report that nucleated cell counts were estimated from reference gene primer amplification. Clones were read by immunoSEQ multiplex PCR, and TCRdb kept only the in-frame ones, dropping some. The D gene and trimming were derived from the DNA, and the V and J assignments and clone size from that table. The profile shows about 150,000 clones, about 90% of them singletons. Losses at the gene ends were 6 bases for V and 0 bases for J; bases not matched to a gene: 9. Germline V gene data show CDR1 as ENHRY and CDR2 as SYGVKD. This CDR3 has 17 amino acids. This TCR was recovered from a man aged 50 to 59 with acute or convalescent COVID-19. Sequencing was carried out using peripheral blood. The J gene is TRBJ2-4, the V gene TRBV10-3; 9 bases fit TRBD1. CDR3 loop: CAISGTGIGLAKNIQYF. The CDR3 coding sequence is TGTGCCATCAGCGGGACAGGGATTGGCCTAGCCAAAAACATTCAGTACTTC.